One sample yielded the 2 T cell receptor beta chains listed below, sequenced in a study of blood T cell repertoires in COVID-19. The data were produced by immunoSEQ multiplex PCR, yet TCRdb's version contains in-frame clones alone and is incomplete. The table lists roughly 97,000 clones, 75% to 85% of them singletons. The specimen was peripheral blood. Source of these receptors: a man in his 60s with acute or convalescent COVID-19.

The chain recombines TRBV18 with TRBJ1-2, with a tentative D call TRBD1 (6 bases). V lost 3 bases, J lost 2 bases, and 10 bases lay in between. Germline-derived CDR1 and CDR2 are KGHSH and LQKENI. The CDR3 runs 14 residues. The CDR3 protein is CASSPDRPNYGYTF. CDR3 nucleotides: TGTGCCAGCTCACCCGACAGGCCAAACTATGGCTACACCTTC.

J is TRBJ1-2 and V is TRBV5-4; 9 bases are shared with TRBD1. After removal of 5 bases from V and 2 bases from J, the junction contained 7 bases not matched to a gene. Germline CDR1 is SGHNT and CDR2 is YYREEE (reference sequence). The CDR3 has 15 amino acids. CDR3 sequence: CASSPGGQGNYGYTF. The DNA of the CDR3 is TGTGCCAGCAGTCCCGGAGGACAGGGGAACTATGGCTACACCTTC.